Listed below are T cell receptor beta chains from one sample, sequenced in a study of blood T cells in healthy people across ages. A single record per CDR3 protein comes from TCRdb applying MiXCR to the 5' RACE reads. The sample holds about 760,000 distinct CDR3 sequences, approximately 25% seen once. A further study also used this sample, focusing on T cells of mothers and their children.

Input material: blood. The source is a boy younger than 18 in good health. The CDR3 runs from the conserved cysteine through the conserved F or W. A D gene is named only where the DNA matches it firmly. Size is omitted from some rows. Given values are once, few, many or a class for expanded clones.

CDR3,DNA,size,V,D,J
CASGSGTSYEQYF,TGTGCTAGTGGGTCCGGGACATCCTACGAGCAGTACTTC,NA,TRBV12-5,NA,TRBJ2-7
CASSEIQAETQYF,TGTGCCAGCAGTGAAATCCAGGCAGAGACCCAGTACTTC,few,TRBV2,NA,TRBJ2-5
CAISSGGAYNEQFF,TGTGCCATTTCCAGCGGGGGGGCCTACAATGAGCAGTTCTTC,NA,TRBV19,TRBD2,TRBJ2-1
CASIRASGDYNEQFF,TGTGCCAGCATTAGGGCTAGCGGGGATTACAATGAGCAGTTCTTC,NA,TRBV12-3/TRBV12-4,TRBD2,TRBJ2-1
CSARDKTGSTDTQYF,TGCAGTGCTAGAGATAAGACTGGGAGCACAGATACGCAGTATTTT,NA,TRBV20-1,NA,TRBJ2-3
CASKKRELSTDTQYF,TGCGCCAGCAAAAAGCGGGAGTTGAGCACAGATACGCAGTATTTT,NA,TRBV5-1,TRBD2,TRBJ2-3
CASTSRRQISGNTIYF,TGTGCCAGCACCTCGAGGAGGCAGATCTCTGGAAACACCATATATTTT,few,TRBV6-6,NA,TRBJ1-3
CASSPPLGGNEKLFF,TGTGCCAGCAGCCCCCCTCTGGGGGGGAATGAAAAACTGTTTTTT,NA,TRBV11-2,NA,TRBJ1-4
CASSWMSAVYGYTF,TGTGCCAGCTCCTGGATGTCGGCCGTCTATGGCTACACCTTC,few,TRBV6-2/TRBV6-3,NA,TRBJ1-2
CASSEDRGHLSPQHF,TGTGCCAGCAGTGAGGACAGAGGCCACCTATCGCCCCAGCATTTT,NA,TRBV2,NA,TRBJ1-5
CASSLAQGGIHEQYF,TGTGCCAGCAGCTTAGCGCAAGGAGGGATCCACGAGCAGTACTTC,NA,TRBV7-9,NA,TRBJ2-7
CATSDQPGRHQETQYF,TGTGCCACCAGTGATCAACCGGGACGTCACCAAGAGACCCAGTACTTC,NA,TRBV24-1,NA,TRBJ2-5
CASRGDLDKAVDTQYF,TGTGCCAGCAGGGGAGACCTAGACAAGGCGGTAGATACGCAGTATTTT,NA,TRBV6-2/TRBV6-3,NA,TRBJ2-3
CASSPGTAEKLFF,TGTGCCAGCAGTCCCGGGACGGCAGAAAAACTGTTTTTT,few,TRBV12-3/TRBV12-4,NA,TRBJ1-4
CASSHRSTGNTGELFF,TGCGCCAGCAGCCATCGTTCGACTGGGAACACCGGGGAGCTGTTTTTT,NA,TRBV4-1,NA,TRBJ2-2
CASTSRETQYF,TGTGCCAGCACCTCGAGGGAGACCCAGTACTTC,NA,TRBV7-2,NA,TRBJ2-5
CASSVQITAMNTEAFF,TGTGCCAGCAGCGTCCAAATAACAGCAATGAACACTGAAGCTTTCTTT,NA,TRBV7-2,NA,TRBJ1-1
CASSFPGQPYEQYF,TGTGCCAGCAGCTTCCCGGGACAGCCCTACGAGCAGTACTTC,many,TRBV7-9,TRBD1,TRBJ2-7
CASSSLPAGGFDTQYF,TGTGCCAGCAGCTCCCTCCCCGCGGGAGGGTTTGATACGCAGTATTTT,NA,TRBV7-3,TRBD2,TRBJ2-3
CSVGTAVDEQYF,TGCAGCGTTGGGACAGCCGTGGACGAGCAGTACTTC,NA,TRBV29-1,NA,TRBJ2-7
CASSPDGSFGNTIYF,TGTGCCAGCAGCCCGGACGGGAGTTTTGGAAACACCATATATTTT,NA,TRBV3-1,NA,TRBJ1-3
CSAITGTNYGYTF,TGCAGTGCGATAACCGGGACAAACTATGGCTACACCTTC,few,TRBV20-1,NA,TRBJ1-2
CSVDTGEGNIQYF,TGCAGCGTAGACACAGGGGAAGGAAACATTCAGTACTTC,few,TRBV29-1,TRBD1,TRBJ2-4
CSAREGRAADTQYF,TGCAGTGCTAGAGAAGGGAGGGCCGCGGATACGCAGTATTTT,few,TRBV20-1,TRBD2,TRBJ2-3
CASSQEILVVGIYGYTF,TGCGCCAGCAGCCAAGAAATTTTAGTTGTAGGGATCTATGGCTACACCTTC,NA,TRBV4-3,NA,TRBJ1-2
CASSQVTEETQYF,TGTGCCAGCAGCCAAGTAACGGAGGAGACCCAGTACTTC,NA,TRBV3-1,NA,TRBJ2-5
CASSQEVQGTQYF,TGTGCCAGCAGTCAGGAGGTTCAAGGGACCCAGTACTTC,NA,TRBV7-2,NA,TRBJ2-5
CASSLGLAAIQETQYF,TGTGCCAGCAGCTTAGGACTAGCGGCGATACAAGAGACCCAGTACTTC,few,TRBV7-2,TRBD2,TRBJ2-5
CASRPGPASDEQFF,TGCGCCAGCAGACCGGGACCGGCCTCGGATGAGCAGTTCTTC,few,TRBV5-1,NA,TRBJ2-1
CASMAGGYEQYF,TGTGCCAGCATGGCAGGGGGCTACGAGCAGTACTTC,NA,TRBV27,TRBD1,TRBJ2-7
CASSPGLGLEQYF,TGTGCCAGCAGCCCCGGACTAGGACTCGAGCAGTACTTC,few,TRBV3-1,TRBD2,TRBJ2-7
CASSFLGLLAKNIQYF,TGTGCCAGCAGTTTTCTCGGACTGTTAGCCAAAAACATTCAGTACTTC,NA,TRBV6-2/TRBV6-3,NA,TRBJ2-4
CSARDRTTNEKLFF,TGCAGTGCTAGAGACAGGACAACTAATGAAAAACTGTTTTTT,few,TRBV20-1,NA,TRBJ1-4
CASSYSTRGGGYEQYF,TGTGCCAGCAGTTACTCGACCCGAGGCGGGGGGTACGAGCAGTACTTC,NA,TRBV6-5,TRBD2,TRBJ2-7
CSARGLAGPPYEQYF,TGCAGTGCTAGGGGACTAGCGGGACCGCCATACGAGCAGTACTTC,few,TRBV20-1,TRBD2,TRBJ2-7
CASSRSGAELFF,TGTGCCAGCAGCCGCTCAGGGGCGGAACTGTTTTTT,NA,TRBV7-9,NA,TRBJ1-4
CACTVRPTDRAQETQYF,TGTGCCTGCACCGTAAGACCAACGGACAGGGCCCAAGAGACCCAGTACTTC,few,TRBV11-3,TRBD1,TRBJ2-5
CASSEGTGRYEQYF,TGTGCCAGCAGTGAGGGGACAGGGCGGTACGAGCAGTACTTC,NA,TRBV6-1,TRBD1,TRBJ2-7
CASSQERTDEQYF,TGCGCCAGCAGCCAAGAGAGGACAGACGAGCAGTACTTC,NA,TRBV4-3,NA,TRBJ2-7
CASSLEGPDPLSF,TGCGCCAGCAGCTTGGAAGGGCCAGACCCCTTATCCTTC,NA,TRBV5-1,NA,TRBJ2-7
CASSADTGEGETQYF,TGTGCCAGCAGTGCGGATACGGGAGAGGGAGAGACCCAGTACTTC,few,TRBV7-9,NA,TRBJ2-5
CASGRGPQETQYF,TGTGCCAGCGGGCGGGGGCCCCAAGAGACCCAGTACTTC,NA,TRBV9,NA,TRBJ2-5
CASSLAVGAGGYNEQFF,TGTGCCAGCAGCTTAGCCGTTGGGGCGGGGGGCTACAATGAGCAGTTCTTC,NA,TRBV7-2,TRBD2,TRBJ2-1
CATSRDGRGQETQYF,TGTGCCACCAGCAGAGATGGAAGGGGGCAAGAGACCCAGTACTTC,few,TRBV15,NA,TRBJ2-5
CATPGNRIASGANVLTF,TGTGCCACTCCGGGGAACAGGATCGCGTCTGGGGCCAACGTCCTGACTTTC,NA,TRBV12-3/TRBV12-4,NA,TRBJ2-6
CASSFISGGGNEQFF,TGTGCCAGCAGCTTTATTTCAGGGGGTGGCAATGAGCAGTTCTTC,few,TRBV7-3,TRBD1,TRBJ2-1
CSVQITGGETQYF,TGCAGCGTGCAAATTACAGGGGGGGAGACCCAGTACTTC,few,TRBV29-1,TRBD1,TRBJ2-5
CASSQDLRGPGELFF,TGCGCCAGCAGCCAAGATTTGCGGGGGCCCGGGGAGCTGTTTTTT,NA,TRBV4-3,NA,TRBJ2-2
CASSQTGGSNEKLFF,TGCGCCAGCAGCCAGACAGGGGGTTCTAATGAAAAACTGTTTTTT,NA,TRBV4-3,TRBD1,TRBJ1-4
CATSDPGTQNQNIQYF,TGTGCCACCAGTGATCCTGGGACACAAAACCAAAACATTCAGTACTTC,few,TRBV24-1,NA,TRBJ2-4
CASSPGPYSYEQYF,TGTGCCAGCAGCCCAGGGCCCTACTCCTACGAGCAGTACTTC,NA,TRBV7-2,NA,TRBJ2-7
CASSLEQGGLETQYF,TGTGCCAGCAGCTTAGAACAGGGGGGTTTGGAGACCCAGTACTTC,NA,TRBV7-6,TRBD1,TRBJ2-5
CASSPTGGGQPQHF,TGTGCCAGCAGTCCGACAGGGGGAGGTCAGCCCCAGCATTTT,many,TRBV7-8,TRBD1,TRBJ1-5
CASSFNFYEQYF,TGTGCCAGCAGTTTTAATTTCTACGAGCAGTACTTC,NA,TRBV6-2/TRBV6-3,NA,TRBJ2-7
CASSPSSGTSTDTQYF,TGTGCCAGCTCACCGTCTAGCGGGACGAGCACAGATACGCAGTATTTT,NA,TRBV18,TRBD2,TRBJ2-3
CASSLPGNEQFF,TGTGCCAGCAGTCTCCCGGGAAATGAGCAGTTCTTC,many,TRBV5-1,NA,TRBJ2-1
CASSPTGGLDEQYF,TGTGCCAGCAGTCCCACGGGCGGGCTAGACGAGCAGTACTTC,NA,TRBV6-6,NA,TRBJ2-7
CASSLPGARTGELFF,TGTGCCAGCAGCTTACCAGGGGCGCGTACCGGGGAGCTGTTTTTT,NA,TRBV7-9,NA,TRBJ2-2
CASGLVLGTSVVNEQFF,TGTGCTAGTGGTTTGGTATTAGGAACTAGCGTCGTTAATGAGCAGTTCTTC,few,TRBV12-5,TRBD2,TRBJ2-1